This entry describes one TCR beta chain. The specificity of this receptor is unknown. No much larger clone exists at a distance of one base, and base qualities are not known. Graves' hyperthyroidism was defined as stable when no progression to ophthalmopathy occurred over 18 months of follow-up. Hyperthyroidism patients were newly diagnosed, had a disease duration of under 2 months, and were aged 18 to 65 years. The study excluded patients with uncontrolled infections, other autoimmune diseases, pregnancy or lactation. Diagnoses were based on clinical symptoms, serum thyroxine and TRAb, thyroid ultrasound and orbital computed tomography. PBMCs were isolated from more than 9 ml of fresh peripheral blood by Ficoll-Paque density gradient centrifugation. Trizol reagent was used to extract total RNA, and RNA quality was then checked on an Agilent 2100 Bioanalyzer. These data belong to a study of T cells in Graves' hyperthyroidism and ophthalmopathy (dated by TCRdb to 2018 to 2020). As for the study more broadly: Peripheral blood samples were taken at initial diagnosis, before any treatment was given. To identify TCR V-J signatures that set the groups apart, the researchers used a discovery cohort of 100 patients, made up of around 40 with Graves' ophthalmopathy and some 60 with stable Graves' hyperthyroidism. Prospective prediction of ophthalmopathy was tested in an independent validation cohort consisting of fewer than 20 hyperthyroidism patients and around 16 patients who later progressed to ophthalmopathy. The approximately 100 discovery patients were randomly split 7:3 into training and test sets. After sampling, hyperthyroidism patients received methimazole starting at 30 mg daily, and ophthalmopathy patients received high-dose intravenous methylprednisolone. The paper reports TCR Vbeta CDR3 sequencing of 135 peripheral blood samples: around 45 ophthalmopathy, about 75 hyperthyroidism and around 17 progressor patients. Thyroid tissue and blood T-cell repertoires from roughly six Graves' hyperthyroidism patients were also compared in the study.

The research as a whole found: Most expanded thyroid clonotypes (frequency above 0.001) were also found in blood, which suggests that blood repertoires may mirror thyroid immune responses. Sample size was not statistically predetermined, and investigators were not blinded to group allocation. A 13 V-J signature model separated ophthalmopathy from stable hyperthyroidism, with approximately 87% sensitivity and 81.08% specificity in cross-validation and 80%/75% in testing. In validation, progression to ophthalmopathy was predicted by the model with more than 65% sensitivity and 72% to 80% specificity, a median of approximately 6.5 months before onset.

Trimming leaves V shorter by 6 bases and J shorter by 5 bases, with the junction holding 5 bases beyond the gene matches. Per the germline V gene, SNHLY is the CDR1 and FYNNEI is the CDR2. From cysteine to phenylalanine, the CDR3 is 14 amino acids long. Solely the CDR3 DNA is kept, with 42 bases framed from the first base. Amplification of TCR beta CDR3 regions was carried out from RNA transcripts. The first round of RT-PCR for the TCR CDR3 was performed with the HTBI primer set and the Qiagen OneStep RT-PCR kit. The libraries were constructed in a second round of multiplex PCR and then size-selected and purified. Libraries were sequenced paired-end with 100 bp reads on an Illumina HiSeq2000. Per the original workflow: SOAPnuke was used to process the raw data, throwing out any read that contained adapters or uncalled bases, had a mean Phred below 15, or lacked an exact constant-primer or identifier match. COPE v1.2.5 was used to merge high-quality paired reads, and clonotypes were defined as unique nucleotide sequences. Clonotypes were aligned to IMGT TRBV, TRBD and TRBJ reference segments using MiTCR v1.1. Only V-J combinations with frequency above 0.0001, covering 99% to 99.2% of repertoires, were analysed. The TCS score was defined as F50 (clonal expansion) divided by E x V (chaos), with BLOSUM62-based TCRdist calculated between CDR3 peptides within each V-J. Welch's t-statistics and random forest reduced 500 to 650 V-J features to 10 to 15, which were used in a naive Bayes classifier (R e1071). The public reads were quality trimmed at Q25 with fastp and then assembled into clones with MiXCR by TCRdb, keeping productive beta chains. Every entry covers one CDR3 protein and lists the most common genes and DNA from its rows. The V and J calls were determined by TCRdb, not by the authors. The sample data list some 400,000 distinct CDR3 sequences, and roughly 13% of these were observed just once. The ten top clones hold 9.5% to 12% of the sample.

The sample taken for sequencing was blood. The sequence was collected from a woman in her sixties or seventies with Graves' hyperthyroidism. The chain links TRBV2 with TRBJ2-3, with TRBD1 matching 10 junction bases. The sequenced DNA is TGTGCCAGCAGCGGGGACAGGGGTAGAGATACGCAGTATTTT. Its protein is CASSGDRGRDTQYF. Here the CDR3 is joined to the reference TRBV2 and TRBJ2-3 genes, and the full variable domain is: EPEVTQTPSHQVTQMGQEVILRCVPISNHLYFYWYRQILGQKVEFLVSFYNNEISEKSEIFDDQFSVERPDGSNFTLKIRSTKLEDSAMYFCASSGDRGRDTQYFGPGTRLTVL.